These 27 T cell receptor beta chains originate from one sample sequenced in a study of blood T cell repertoires in COVID-19. The data were produced by immunoSEQ multiplex PCR, yet TCRdb's version contains in-frame clones alone and is incomplete. The data contain 130,000 to 150,000 clones, approximately 85% of them singletons. The specimen was peripheral blood. Receptor source: a woman aged 60-75 years with COVID-19, enrolled during active disease.

CDR3 sequence (DNA): TGCGCCAGCAGCTCGCTTCCAGGGGAGGAAAAACTGTTTTTT. Amino acid sequence: CASSSLPGEEKLFF. The rearrangement links TRBV5-1 to TRBJ1-4, with D maybe TRBD1 (6 bases). The CDR3 loop spans 14 amino acids. Germline V gene lookup returns CDR1 SGHRS and CDR2 YFSETQ. The germline V and J ends were trimmed by 3 bases and 8 bases, with 14 bases remaining between them.

The rearrangement joins TRBV6-6 to TRBJ2-5; tentative D call: TRBD1 (6 bases). The CDR3 totals 15 residues. CDR1 and CDR2 (germline): MNHNY, SVGAGI (reference sequence). The V and J ends lost 0 bases and 1 base respectively, with 9 bases between them. The CDR3 DNA sequence: TGTGCCAGCAGTTACTCAGGGACAACCCAAGAGACCCAGTACTTC. It yields the protein CASSYSGTTQETQYF.

The DNA for the CDR3 is TGTGCCAGCAGCTTAGCGATCGTAGTGAGCTCCTACAATGAGCAGTTCTTC. Protein: CASSLAIVVSSYNEQFF. This rearrangement joins TRBV7-8 to TRBJ2-1; D not certain. The V end was cut by 0 bases, the J end by 0 bases, with 12 bases between. Germline CDR1 reads SGHVS; CDR2 reads FQNEAQ. The CDR3 spans 17 residues.

The gene calls are TRBV19 and TRBJ2-7, with TRBD2 matching 9 bases. CDR1 is LNHDA and CDR2 is SQIVND in the germline V gene (reference sequence). The CDR3 length is 17 residues. The ends lost 5 bases at V and 7 bases at J; junction bases unmatched: 18. In DNA, the CDR3 is TGTGCCAGTAGTTCCGGGACAGCTCGCGGGGGGGTCTCTGAGCAGTACTTC. It specifies CASSSGTARGGVSEQYF.

The chain recombines TRBV19 with TRBJ1-1, with D unresolved. The CDR3 has 15 amino acids. V shed 6 bases and J shed 3 bases, with 17 bases lying between them. From germline, CDR1 is LNHDA and CDR2 SQIVND (reference sequence). The CDR3 here is CASSALGEVYTEAFF. CDR3 nucleotides: TGTGCCAGTAGCGCCCTTGGGGAGGTATACACTGAAGCTTTCTTT.

The chain couples TRBV7-9 to TRBJ1-2, with D maybe TRBD1 (5 bases). Germline CDR1 reads SEHNR; CDR2 reads FQNEAQ (reference sequence). The V end was cut by 1 base, the J end by 0 bases, with 18 bases between. The CDR3 extends over 18 amino acids. The DNA of the CDR3 is TGTGCCAGCAGCTTAGGGCAGGGCCCCACTTCTTCTAACTATGGCTACACCTTC. This encodes CASSLGQGPTSSNYGYTF.

In DNA form, the CDR3 reads TGTGCCAGTAGTATACAGTCTCGAGATACGCAGTATTTT. Its translation: CASSIQSRDTQYF. This chain connects TRBV19 to TRBJ2-3; D unresolved. CDR1 and CDR2 from the germline V gene are LNHDA and SQIVND (reference sequence). V was shortened by 2 bases and J by 5 bases, with 8 bases between the two germline ends. This CDR3 has 13 amino acids.

This chain joins TRBV24-1 and TRBJ2-1, with 11 nucleotides matching TRBD1. Germline values: CDR1 KGHDR, CDR2 SFDVKD. V lost 7 bases to trimming and J lost 3 bases; unmatched junction nucleotides: 13. The CDR3 is made up of 18 amino acids. For the CDR3, the DNA is TGTGCCACCAGGCCCCTCCCCCTGGGGACAGGGGGCTACAATGAGCAGTTCTTC. It yields the protein CATRPLPLGTGGYNEQFF.

V usage is TRBV19 and J usage is TRBJ1-2, with 8 bases aligning to TRBD1. CDR1 LNHDA and CDR2 SQIVND come from the germline V gene (reference sequence). There are 12 residues in the CDR3. With V trimmed by 6 bases and J by 8 bases, 5 bases remained unmatched. The DNA for the CDR3 is TGTGCCAGTAGACAACAGGGGGACGGCTACACCTTC. Translating gives CASRQQGDGYTF.

In this sample, this clone turned up a few times. The V call is TRBV20-1, the J call TRBJ2-5, with TRBD2 identical over 9 bases. This CDR3 region has 14 residues. The germline CDR1 and CDR2 sequences are DFQATT and SNEGSKA (reference sequence). The V gene end was trimmed by 3 bases and the J gene end by 1 base; junction bases not matched to a gene: 3. CDR3 nucleotides: TGCAGTGCTAGTGCAGCGGGGGGCCAAGAGACCCAGTACTTC. Its protein is CSASAAGGQETQYF.

This clone was seen once. The chain has TRBV6-5 and TRBJ1-2, with 10 positions matching TRBD1. J lost 7 bases, V lost 2 bases, and 7 bases had no gene match. From germline, CDR1 is MNHEY and CDR2 SVGAGI. This CDR3 has 15 amino acids. The CDR3 loop reads CASSYAPGQGGGYTF. CDR3 in DNA: TGTGCCAGCAGTTACGCCCCTGGACAGGGGGGTGGCTACACCTTC.

The chain combines TRBV6-5 with TRBJ2-5; 12 positions match TRBD2. The CDR3 covers 15 residues. V was clipped by 6 bases and J by 2 bases; unmatched bases: 4. The germline CDR1 and CDR2 sequences are MNHEY and SVGAGI. CDR3 sequence (DNA): TGTGCCAGCAGCGGGACTAGCGGGCTGCAAGAGACCCAGTACTTC. Protein: CASSGTSGLQETQYF.

The V gene is TRBV19, the J gene TRBJ2-5, with TRBD1 matching 7 bases. Germline CDR1 LNHDA, CDR2 SQIVND (reference sequence). V lost 10 bases, J lost 5 bases, and 13 bases stayed unmatched. The CDR3 has 14 residues. CDR3: CAITPTGEGETQYF. The CDR3 DNA sequence: TGTGCCATCACCCCCACAGGGGAAGGGGAGACCCAGTACTTC. Complete variable domain (other parts from reference TRBV19 and TRBJ2-5): DGGITQSPKYLFRKEGQNVTLSCEQNLNHDAMYWYRQDPGQGLRLIYYSQIVNDFQKGDIAEGYSVSREKKESFPLTVTSAQKNPTAFYLCAITPTGEGETQYFGPGTRLLVL.

V is TRBV11-2 and J is TRBJ2-7, with TRBD2 matching over 13 bases. Germline CDR1 SGHAT, CDR2 FQNNGV. CDR3 length: 15 amino acids. Trimming removed 5 bases from V and 3 bases from J; junction bases left unmatched: 4. CDR3 DNA: TGTGCCAGCAGCCTTGGACTAGCGGGGGTCTACGAGCAGTACTTC. Translation: CASSLGLAGVYEQYF.

The CDR3 bases are TGTGCCAGCAGTTTGGGGGGTTGGGGCTACACCTTC. It specifies CASSLGGWGYTF. V is TRBV28 and J is TRBJ1-2, with D perhaps matching TRBD1 (5 bases). From germline, CDR1 is MDHEN and CDR2 SYDVKM. Trimming shortened V by 3 bases and J by 8 bases, and 10 bases separated the two germline ends. This CDR3 is built from 12 residues.

The genes are TRBV5-4 and TRBJ2-7; TRBD2 matches at 8 bases. V shed 4 bases, J shed 1 base, and the junction held 7 bases outside the gene matches. Germline assignment: CDR1 SGHNT and CDR2 YYREEE (reference sequence). The CDR3 spans 15 residues. The DNA for the CDR3 is TGTGCCAGCAGCACCACTAGCGGTTATTCCTACGAGCAGTACTTC. Translation gives CASSTTSGYSYEQYF.

The V and J genes are TRBV5-5 and TRBJ2-1, with 7 bases fitting TRBD1. J gave up 7 bases and V 0 bases, and 7 bases lay outside the gene matches. CDR1 and CDR2 from the germline V gene are SGHKS and YYEKEE (reference sequence). The CDR3 has 15 residues. CDR3 coding DNA: TGTGCCAGCAGCTTGGGTGGGACAGTGAGAAATGAGCAGTTCTTC. This codes for CASSLGGTVRNEQFF.

The rearrangement uses TRBV4-2 and TRBJ2-3; D is ambiguous. In germline, CDR1 is LGHNA, CDR2 YNFKEQ. The CDR3 has 15 amino acids. Trimming left V 3 bases short and J 5 bases short, with 15 bases between. The CDR3 nucleotides are TGTGCCAGCAGCCACAGGCACGGCCTTCGAGATACGCAGTATTTT. It specifies CASSHRHGLRDTQYF.

The J gene is TRBJ1-2, the V gene TRBV9; D unresolved. In germline, CDR1 is SGDLS, CDR2 YYNGEE. This CDR3 comprises 13 residues. V lost 0 bases to trimming and J lost 4 bases, with 7 bases between them. The CDR3 loop is CASSVGAFYGYTF. DNA of the CDR3: TGTGCCAGCAGCGTAGGAGCCTTCTATGGCTACACCTTC.

This clone has just one count. The V call is TRBV5-1, the J call TRBJ2-3; D is possibly TRBD2 (6 bases). Trimming cost V 6 bases and J 1 base, with 12 bases left between them. Germline lookup yields CDR1 SGHRS and CDR2 YFSETQ. The CDR3 length is 14 residues. CDR3 DNA: TGCGCCAGCAAGTATGGCGGGGGCACAGATACGCAGTATTTT. This encodes CASKYGGGTDTQYF.

This clone was counted between two and nine times. The chain links TRBV19 to TRBJ1-1, with D unclear. CDR3 length: 12 residues. Trimming removed 4 bases at V and 9 bases at J, with 12 bases between. Germline CDR1 LNHDA, CDR2 SQIVND (reference sequence). The CDR3 reads CASSSPGRKAFF. In DNA form, the CDR3 reads TGTGCCAGTAGTAGCCCCGGCAGGAAAGCTTTCTTT. Using reference TRBV19 and TRBJ1-1 for the parts outside the CDR3, the full variable domain is DGGITQSPKYLFRKEGQNVTLSCEQNLNHDAMYWYRQDPGQGLRLIYYSQIVNDFQKGDIAEGYSVSREKKESFPLTVTSAQKNPTAFYLCASSSPGRKAFFGQGTRLTVV.

CDR3 amino acids: CASSWTGDSPLHF. The CDR3 nucleotides are TGCGCCAGCAGCTGGACAGGGGATTCACCCCTCCACTTT. The chain employs TRBV5-1 and TRBJ1-6, with 9 bases fitting TRBD1. Germline V gene sequence: CDR1 SGHRS, CDR2 YFSETQ. This CDR3 spans 13 amino acids. V was pared by 3 bases and J by 8 bases, with 0 bases of the junction left unmatched. The complete variable domain, with remaining parts taken from reference TRBV5-1 and TRBJ1-6, reads KAGVTQTPRYLIKTRGQQVTLSCSPISGHRSVSWYQQTPGQGLQFLFEYFSETQRNKGNFPGRFSGRQFSNSRSEMNVSTLELGDSALYLCASSWTGDSPLHFGNGTRLTVT.

The chain uses TRBV19 and TRBJ2-5; perhaps TRBD2 as D (6 bases). The CDR3 runs 14 residues. The V gene's germline CDR1 is LNHDA and CDR2 SQIVND (reference sequence). V lost 7 bases to trimming and J lost 7 bases, with 19 bases between them. The CDR3 DNA follows: TGTGCCAGTACCGGGGGACCTACTTCTCGGACCCAGTACTTC. This translates into CASTGGPTSRTQYF.

This clone appeared once. The rearrangement links TRBV4-3 to TRBJ1-2; D call uncertain. Germline V CDR1 and CDR2: LGHNA, YSLEER. Deletions cut 0 bases from V and 7 bases from J, with 27 bases between. CDR3 length: 19 amino acids. The CDR3 loop reads CASSQEPRVSEENRAGYTF. CDR3 DNA sequence: TGCGCCAGCAGCCAAGAGCCGAGGGTCTCCGAGGAGAATAGAGCTGGCTACACCTTC.

The J gene is TRBJ2-5, the V gene TRBV5-6; no definite D call. CDR3 length equals 14 residues. Trimming left V 1 base short and J 4 bases short, with 11 bases between. From germline, CDR1 is SGHDT and CDR2 YYEEEE. The CDR3 coding sequence is TGTGCCAGCAGCTTGAGGCCGACTGGAGAGACCCAGTACTTC. It is translated as CASSLRPTGETQYF.

The chain uses TRBV7-9 and TRBJ2-5; the match to TRBD2 covers 11 bases. CDR1 is SEHNR and CDR2 is FQNEAQ in the germline V gene (reference sequence). The CDR3 runs 15 residues. V shed 2 bases, J shed 1 base, and the junction held 0 bases outside the gene matches. CDR3 protein: CASSLLAGGQETQYF. The DNA of the CDR3 is TGTGCCAGCAGCTTACTAGCGGGGGGCCAAGAGACCCAGTACTTC.

This chain uses TRBV7-2 with TRBJ2-5; 8 bases align to TRBD2. V lost 1 base to trimming and J lost 7 bases; unmatched junction nucleotides: 8. CDR1 SGHTA and CDR2 FQGNSA come from the germline V gene. The CDR3 contains 15 residues. In nucleotides, the CDR3 is TGTGCCAGCAGCTTAGATACGGGGGGGCCCGGGACCCAGTACTTC. Its protein is CASSLDTGGPGTQYF.